The 6 T cell receptor beta chains presented below share a single source sample, sequenced in a study of OX40 agonist ivuxolimab in advanced cancers. Assay used: immunoSEQ multiplex PCR; TCRdb lists only in-frame clones, some missing. This sample has 65,000 to 80,000 clones; roughly nine tenths occur once, and the top ten carry around 0.76%. The material sequenced was CD4+ or CD8+ T cells sorted from blood, taken in a trial of the OX40 agonist ivuxolimab. The origin of the receptors is an adult with an advanced solid tumor such as melanoma, head and neck, liver or kidney cancer.

The chain recombines TRBV27 with TRBJ1-3; the D is unclear. There are 14 residues in the CDR3. V lost 6 bases and J 0 bases, leaving 9 bases between the germline ends. Looked up from germline, CDR1 is MNHEY and CDR2 is SMNVEV (reference sequence). The CDR3: CASRTRGSGNTIYF. The CDR3 DNA follows: TGTGCCAGCAGAACCCGGGGCTCTGGAAACACCATATATTTT.

This rearrangement joins TRBV6-1 to TRBJ1-2; D is unresolved. V lost 8 bases and J lost 10, with 11 bases in between. CDR1 and CDR2 (germline): MNHNS, SASEGT. The CDR3 length is 10 residues. CDR3 sequence reads: CASAVWAYTF. CDR3 DNA sequence: TGTGCCAGCGCGGTATGGGCCTACACCTTC.

A few counts support this clone. This chain uses TRBV13 with TRBJ2-3; 11 nucleotides line up with TRBD2. V shed 3 bases, J shed 2 bases, and the junction held 4 bases outside the gene matches. Germline CDR1 is PRHDT and CDR2 is FYEKMQ (reference sequence). This CDR3 is built from 16 residues. The CDR3 DNA reads TGTGCCAGCAGCTTTCTAGCGGGGGGTTACACAGATACGCAGTATTTT. Protein: CASSFLAGGYTDTQYF.

This clone showed up just once. The chain employs TRBV7-9 and TRBJ2-5, with 9 nucleotides matching TRBD2. The junction had 3 bases not matched to a gene; V was cut back by 5 bases and J by 5 bases. The germline V gene has CDR1 SEHNR and CDR2 FQNEAQ (reference sequence). This CDR3 is 13 amino acids long. CDR3 bases: TGTGCCAGCAGCCTTCTAGCGGGGGAGACCCAGTACTTC. Protein: CASSLLAGETQYF.

The chain uses TRBV5-4 and TRBJ2-4, with TRBD2 identical over 14 bases. Germline CDR1 reads SGHNT; CDR2 reads YYREEE (reference sequence). This CDR3 has 18 residues. With 4 bases clipped from V and 0 bases from J, the junction kept 6 bases outside the gene matches. The CDR3 protein is CASSKGLAGDIAKNIQYF. The CDR3 region has the DNA TGTGCCAGCAGCAAGGGACTAGCGGGGGACATAGCCAAAAACATTCAGTACTTC.

This rearrangement joins TRBV2 to TRBJ2-7, with D possibly called TRBD1 or TRBD2 (5 bases each). Trimming pared 6 bases from V and 0 bases from J, leaving 12 bases between. Germline assignment: CDR1 SNHLY and CDR2 FYNNEI. The CDR3 sequence is 14 residues long. The CDR3 spells CASRPGTGSYEQYF. CDR3 DNA sequence: TGTGCCAGCAGGCCCGGGACGGGCTCCTACGAGCAGTACTTC.